This T cell receptor beta chain came from a study of blood T cell repertoires in COVID-19. This CDR3 region has 16 residues. J gave up 2 bases and V 5 bases, and 6 bases lay outside the gene matches. The V gene's germline CDR1 is SGHTA and CDR2 FQGTGA. Assay used: immunoSEQ multiplex PCR; TCRdb lists only in-frame clones, some missing. The data contain tens of thousands of clones, around 78% of them singletons. The gene calls are TRBV7-3 and TRBJ2-1; 10 bases map to TRBD2. Specimen: peripheral blood. The sequence was collected from a human donor with active or convalescent COVID-19. The donor label of this sample is uncertain. CDR3 residues: CASSPPGTSAYNEQFF. The CDR3 DNA follows: TGTGCCAGCAGCCCACCCGGGACTAGCGCCTACAATGAGCAGTTCTTC.